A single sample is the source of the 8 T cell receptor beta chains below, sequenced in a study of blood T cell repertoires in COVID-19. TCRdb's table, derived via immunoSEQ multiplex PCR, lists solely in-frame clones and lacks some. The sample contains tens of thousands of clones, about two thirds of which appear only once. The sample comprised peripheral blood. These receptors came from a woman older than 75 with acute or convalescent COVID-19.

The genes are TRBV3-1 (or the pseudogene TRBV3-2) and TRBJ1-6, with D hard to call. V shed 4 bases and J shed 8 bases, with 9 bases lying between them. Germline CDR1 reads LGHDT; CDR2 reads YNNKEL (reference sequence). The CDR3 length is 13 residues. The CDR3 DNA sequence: TGTGCCAGCAGCCTCGACTGGGATTCACCCCTCCACTTT. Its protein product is CASSLDWDSPLHF.

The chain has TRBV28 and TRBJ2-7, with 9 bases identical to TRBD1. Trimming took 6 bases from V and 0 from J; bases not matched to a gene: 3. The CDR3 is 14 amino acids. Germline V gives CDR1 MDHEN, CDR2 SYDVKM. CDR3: CASSKTGGSYEQYF. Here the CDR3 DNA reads TGTGCCAGCAGCAAGACAGGGGGCTCCTACGAGCAGTACTTC.

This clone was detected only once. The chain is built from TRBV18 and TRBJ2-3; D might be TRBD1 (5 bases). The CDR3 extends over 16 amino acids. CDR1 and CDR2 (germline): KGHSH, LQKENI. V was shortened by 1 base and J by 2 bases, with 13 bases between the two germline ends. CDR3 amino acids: CASSPQGIGATDTQYF. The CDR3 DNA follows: TGTGCCAGCTCACCACAGGGAATTGGGGCCACAGATACGCAGTATTTT.

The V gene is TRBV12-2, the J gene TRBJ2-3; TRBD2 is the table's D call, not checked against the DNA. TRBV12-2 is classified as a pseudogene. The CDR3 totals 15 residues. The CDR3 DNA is TGTGCAAGTCGCTTAGCGAATACTAGCACAGATACGCAGTATTTT. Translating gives CASRLANTSTDTQYF.

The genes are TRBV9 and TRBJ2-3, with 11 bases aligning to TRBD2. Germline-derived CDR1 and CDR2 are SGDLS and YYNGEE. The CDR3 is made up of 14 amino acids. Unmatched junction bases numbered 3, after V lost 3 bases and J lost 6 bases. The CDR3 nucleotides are TGTGCCAGCAGCGCGGGACTAGCGGTCGATACGCAGTATTTT. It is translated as CASSAGLAVDTQYF. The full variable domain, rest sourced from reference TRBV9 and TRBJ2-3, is DSGVTQTPKHLITATGQRVTLRCSPRSGDLSVYWYQQSLDQGLQFLIQYYNGEERAKGNILERFSAQQFPDLHSELNLSSLELGDSALYFCASSAGLAVDTQYFGPGTRLTVL.

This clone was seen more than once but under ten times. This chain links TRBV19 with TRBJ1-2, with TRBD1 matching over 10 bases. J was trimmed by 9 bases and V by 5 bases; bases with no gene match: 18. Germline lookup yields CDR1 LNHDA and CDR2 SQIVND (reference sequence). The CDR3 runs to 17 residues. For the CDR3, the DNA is TGTGCCAGTAGTGACCCGAGGATGCGGGGACAGGGGCAGCGCTACACCTTC. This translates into CASSDPRMRGQGQRYTF.

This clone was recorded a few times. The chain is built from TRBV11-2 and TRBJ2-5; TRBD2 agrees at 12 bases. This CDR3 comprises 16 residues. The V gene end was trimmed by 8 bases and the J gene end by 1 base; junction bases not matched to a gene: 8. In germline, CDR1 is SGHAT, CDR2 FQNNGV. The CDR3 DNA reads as TGTGCCAGCCTGTCCGGGACTAGCGGGTCCCAAGAGACCCAGTACTTC. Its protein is CASLSGTSGSQETQYF.

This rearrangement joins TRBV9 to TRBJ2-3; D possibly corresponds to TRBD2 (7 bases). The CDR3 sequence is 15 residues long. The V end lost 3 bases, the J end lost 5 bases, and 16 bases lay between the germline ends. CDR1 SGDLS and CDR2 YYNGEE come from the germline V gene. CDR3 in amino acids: CASSGEGGPRDTQYF. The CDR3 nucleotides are TGTGCCAGCAGCGGTGAGGGGGGGCCCAGAGATACGCAGTATTTT.